This T cell receptor (beta chain) was sequenced during a study of cytomegalovirus exposure and HLA in healthy donors. Study summary: Drawn from HLA-typed donors, approximately 85 million unique TCRs were held in an early data release.

Study-wide points: The study listed approximately 160 cytomegalovirus-associated TCR beta chains. With later analysis, a missense DCLRE1C variant became linked to TCR beta V- and J-gene trimming.

The sample holds a few counts of this clone. Its antigen is as yet unknown. With 60 Vbeta and 13 Jbeta primers, the PCR was carried out. Here immunoSEQ multiplex PCR was the method, and the copy in TCRdb shows in-frame clones only, minus some. The sample has approximately 69,000 clones, 75% to 80% seen once. The V end lost 6 bases, the J end lost 4 bases, and 12 bases lay between the germline ends. The CDR3 contains 13 residues. Per the germline V gene, CDR1 is SNHLY and CDR2 is FYNNEI. The V and J genes are TRBV2 and TRBJ1-1; D is unresolved. Material for sequencing was PBMCs. This receptor was obtained from a man younger than 35 in good health and CMV-seronegative. The CDR3 DNA sequence: TGTGCCAGCAGCGGGCGGGTGGGCACTGAAGCTTTCTTT. The encoded protein is CASSGRVGTEAFF. Full variable domain (missing parts from reference TRBV2 and TRBJ1-1): EPEVTQTPSHQVTQMGQEVILRCVPISNHLYFYWYRQILGQKVEFLVSFYNNEISEKSEIFDDQFSVERPDGSNFTLKIRSTKLEDSAMYFCASSGRVGTEAFFGQGTRLTVV.